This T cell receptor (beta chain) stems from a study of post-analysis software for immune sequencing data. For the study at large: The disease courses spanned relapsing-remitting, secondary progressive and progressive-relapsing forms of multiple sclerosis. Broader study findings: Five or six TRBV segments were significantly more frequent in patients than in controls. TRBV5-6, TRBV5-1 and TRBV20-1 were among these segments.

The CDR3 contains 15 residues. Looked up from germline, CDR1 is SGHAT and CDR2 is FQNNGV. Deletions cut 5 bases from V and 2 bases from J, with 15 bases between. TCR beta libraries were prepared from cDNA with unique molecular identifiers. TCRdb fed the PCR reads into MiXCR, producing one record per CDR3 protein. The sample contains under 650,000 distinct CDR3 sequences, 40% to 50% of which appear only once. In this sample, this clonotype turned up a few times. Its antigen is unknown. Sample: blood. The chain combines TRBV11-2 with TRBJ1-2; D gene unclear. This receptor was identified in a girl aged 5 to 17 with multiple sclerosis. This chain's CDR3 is CASSTGAGKNYGYTF. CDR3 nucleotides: TGTGCCAGCAGCACCGGTGCGGGGAAAAACTATGGCTACACCTTC.